This TCR beta chain was identified in a study of shared clonotypes between healthy human individuals (dated by TCRdb to about 2020). The study in broad terms: Three men and a couple of women, aged 18 to 49 years, made up the cohort. For each donor, CD4 naive and CD4 memory were each given three plates, CD8 naive was given two plates, and CD8 memory was given one plate. To estimate repertoire size and how much clonotypes are shared between individuals, the study performed deep sequencing of blood TCR repertoires from about five healthy adults. Libraries were prepared and TCR repertoires were sequenced by different laboratories using diverse techniques, in order to increase sequencing depth and limit assay-specific biases. Leukapheresis yielded between about 0.85 and 9.5 billion PBMCs per donor.

TCR CDR3 regions were amplified from genomic DNA by multiplex PCR using the deep immunoSEQ assay. Genomic DNA extracted from each cell subset was distributed evenly over all wells of several immunoSEQ 96-well plates, and each plate served as one replicate. For sorted subsets, roughly 200 ng of genomic DNA, equivalent to 30,000 or so T cell genomes, went into each replicate PCR. Purified libraries were quantified with a Qubit 3.0 fluorometer, sized on a Bioanalyzer 2100, and re-quantified with the KAPA Library Quantification kit. Every immunoSEQ 96-well plate was sequenced on a dedicated single-read 150-cycle Illumina NextSeq 550 flow cell. The authors' analysis ran thus. Because the immunoSEQ output included only junctional sequences and no quality scores, the filtering could not be the same as the filtering used for full-length reads. To assign V/J genes and CDR3, sequences were annotated using PyIR, a Python wrapper for IgBLAST v1.9, with IMGT germline references. Reads with weak V/J assignments (E-value above 1e-6), missing CDR3, stop codons, out-of-frame junctions, or ambiguous translated residues were removed. V3J clonotypes were defined as sequences sharing the same inferred V gene, J gene, and CDR3 amino acid sequence. Percentage overlap between repertoires was calculated by dividing the number of shared unique clonotypes by the size of the smaller repertoire. RTK rarefaction, the Chao1 estimator, and Recon v2.1 estimates of unobserved clonotypes were used to assess repertoire richness. Generation probabilities for all TCRbeta clonotypes obtained by the gDNA method from several donors were computed using OLGA. TCRdb took over this immuneACCESS table, retaining in-frame rearrangements with V and J assigned. Such tables are incomplete; in checked studies, under half of the missing clones stem from an unresolved V gene, and the remainder is unexplained. V and J calls and clone size follow that table, whereas D and trimming were derived from the DNA. The sample yields under 850,000 clones; 55% to 80% were counted once. 1.8% of the sample goes to the ten largest clones.

In the case of this clone: This receptor's antigen is unknown. Per-base qualities were not stored, and no clone one base away is much larger.

Via the germline V gene (reference sequence), CDR1 is LNHNV and CDR2 YYDKDF. Unmatched junction bases come to 9, with V trimmed by 3 bases and J by 6 bases. The CDR3 has 15 amino acids, counting the end cysteine and phenylalanine. Of all the DNA, just the CDR3 is kept, 45 bases in frame from base 1. What the work shows at the level of the full study, not this receptor alone: Naive subsets generally had larger estimated clonotype richness than memory subsets. Sampling was restricted to blood, and TCR repertoires in tissues likely differ from the TCR repertoires found in blood. Compared with non-shared clonotypes, clonotypes shared by all four sorted-subset donors had higher generation probabilities. Rarefaction of sorted-subset datasets indicated incomplete sequencing despite the large sequencing depth. The genetic and exposure-history diversity represented was limited by the small number of donors. Pairwise subsampling indicated that sequencing depth was expected to affect the degree of clonotype sharing among donors. When several donors were compared, the shared fraction of clonotypes was 5% to 6.5% for naive CD4, less than 4% for naive CD8, more than 2% for memory CD4, and under 0.5% for memory CD8.

Donors were healthy HIV-negative adults with no recently reported acute infections or vaccinations. Every donor was a Caucasian adult living in Nashville, Tennessee, USA. Magnetic negative selection was used to enrich CD4+ T cells, after which naive cells were positively selected on CD45RA and the negative fraction became the memory subset. Blood was collected by leukapheresis, and PBMCs were isolated by Ficoll-Histopaque density gradient centrifugation and then cryopreserved in liquid nitrogen vapor phase. Analytical flow cytometry was used to check the purity and quantity of each magnetically sorted T cell population. Each sorted fraction had its genomic DNA isolated and then quantified by UV absorbance on a Nanodrop 2000c.

What was sequenced was memory CD4+ T cells sorted from blood. The intended sense of this specimen's cell subset or site label: CD45RA-negative fraction. The chain employs TRBV15 and TRBJ1-1, and TRBD1 matches 8 of the central bases. This receptor was identified in a woman aged 25 to 39 in good health. DNA sequence: TGTGCCACCAGCAGCGGACAGGGTGAAGGGGCTGAAGCTTTCTTT. The translation is CATSSGQGEGAEAFF.